This TCR beta chain was sequenced in a study of T cell repertoires in cytomegalovirus infection. Study context: The authors relied on CMV epitopes, both recently identified HLA-C-restricted and well-studied HLA-B-restricted.

With 9 bases removed from V and 5 bases from J, the gap between germline ends came to 22 bases. The CDR3 runs 15 residues. Germline CDR1 is LNHDA and CDR2 is SQIVND (reference sequence). This clonotype was observed a few times. Its antigen is unidentified. Study-wide findings and caveats: Adding up the frequency of public TCR beta families identified people who carried CMV plus the relevant HLA. The ex vivo response was dominated by HLA-C-restricted CMV-specific TCR beta clonotypes.

TCRdb independently ran MiXCR on the reads; one entry per CDR3 protein. This repertoire shows approximately 350,000 distinct CDR3 sequences, about 35% found once; its top ten account for roughly 12%. Material: cultured PBMCs, obtained from culture after CMV antigen stimulation. This sequence originates from a human donor in good health (CMV status not recorded). Some clones in this sample may be carry-over from other donors' samples. This sequence joins TRBV19 and TRBJ2-5; no definite D call. CDR3 DNA sequence: TGTGCCAGCAAACCCCCCCTCGGAACCTTGGAGACCCAGTACTTC. Its protein is CASKPPLGTLETQYF.